A single sample is the source of the 14 T cell receptor beta chains below, sequenced in a study of blood T cell repertoires in COVID-19 (dated by TCRdb to the early 2020s). Library creation used the immunoSEQ multiplex PCR assay. The clones in this table, taken by TCRdb from immuneACCESS, are in-frame only. Not every clone is retained; where verified, under half of the shortfall comes from an unresolved V gene, and the cause of the rest is unknown. The sample table lists over 150,000 clones, about 80% of them with a count of one. Of the sample, 25% to 30% falls within the top ten clones. Sequenced: peripheral blood. The receptors shown here come from a woman aged 55-70 years with acute or convalescent COVID-19.

This clone has just one count. This chain uses TRBV10-1 with TRBJ2-3, with D maybe TRBD1 (6 bases). CDR1 WNHNN and CDR2 SYGVQD come from the germline V gene (reference sequence). The ends were cut back, 3 bases at V and 1 base at J, with 8 bases in the middle. The CDR3 is 14 residues long. CDR3 protein: CASSDGGGTDTQYF. The CDR3 DNA reads as TGCGCCAGCAGTGATGGGGGCGGCACAGATACGCAGTATTTT.

The rearrangement uses TRBV3-1 (or the pseudogene TRBV3-2) and TRBJ2-2; D is possibly TRBD2 (7 bases). From germline, CDR1 is LGHDT and CDR2 YNNKEL (reference sequence). Trimming took off 4 bases at V and 5 bases at J, with 32 bases between the two ends. The CDR3 runs 21 residues. This chain's CDR3 is CASSPKRPAGTLLSRTGELFF. The DNA for the CDR3 is TGTGCCAGCAGCCCGAAGCGTCCAGCGGGGACACTATTAAGTAGGACCGGGGAGCTGTTTTTT.

The chain couples TRBV10-2 to TRBJ1-5; the match to TRBD1 covers 8 bases. Germline loops: CDR1 WSHSY, CDR2 SAAADI. V was clipped by 8 bases and J by 3 bases; unmatched bases: 12. This CDR3 has 16 amino acids. This chain's CDR3 is CASGGQGAMFNQPQHF. The CDR3 nucleotides are TGCGCCAGCGGAGGACAGGGAGCCATGTTCAATCAGCCCCAGCATTTT.

The rearrangement links TRBV3-1 (or the pseudogene TRBV3-2) to TRBJ2-7, with 12 positions matching TRBD2. V gave up 5 bases and J gave up 1 base; unmatched junction bases: 3. Per germline, CDR1 LGHDT and CDR2 YNNKEL (reference sequence). The CDR3 is 15 amino acids. The CDR3 sequence: CASSDGLAGSYEQYF. The CDR3 DNA is TGTGCCAGCAGCGACGGACTAGCGGGATCCTACGAGCAGTACTTC.

The chain uses TRBV7-9 and TRBJ2-2, with 8 bases aligning to TRBD1. This CDR3 has 17 amino acids. V dropped 5 bases and J dropped 4; count of bases not matched to a gene: 12. Germline V gives CDR1 SEHNR, CDR2 FQNEAQ (reference sequence). DNA for the CDR3: TGTGCCAGCAGCCGAATAGGGAACAGGGGGAGCACCGGGGAGCTGTTTTTT. Protein sequence: CASSRIGNRGSTGELFF.

The chain carries TRBV28 and TRBJ2-5; 9 nucleotides line up with TRBD2. Germline V CDR1 and CDR2: MDHEN, SYDVKM. Losses at the gene ends were 4 bases for V and 2 bases for J; bases not matched to a gene: 11. This CDR3 comprises 17 residues. This chain's CDR3 is CASSSLPGLADQETQYF. The CDR3 coding sequence is TGTGCCAGCAGTTCTTTACCGGGACTAGCCGATCAAGAGACCCAGTACTTC.

This sequence joins TRBV2 and TRBJ2-2; D not resolved. From germline, CDR1 is SNHLY and CDR2 FYNNEI. The CDR3 runs 14 residues. The V and J ends lost 3 bases and 4 bases respectively, with 9 bases between them. The CDR3 DNA follows: TGTGCCAGCAGTGATTTCTATCCCACCGGGGAGCTGTTTTTT. This codes for CASSDFYPTGELFF.

The chain uses TRBV5-5 and TRBJ2-2; 11 positions agree with TRBD1. The germline V gene has CDR1 SGHKS and CDR2 YYEKEE (reference sequence). The CDR3 runs 16 residues. J was trimmed by 4 bases and V by 6 bases; bases with no gene match: 8. The chain's CDR3 is CASIPGGQGGTGELFF. The CDR3 region has the DNA TGTGCCAGCATCCCCGGGGGACAGGGGGGCACCGGGGAGCTGTTTTTT. Using reference TRBV5-5 and TRBJ2-2 for the parts outside the CDR3, the full variable domain is DAGVTQSPTHLIKTRGQQVTLRCSPISGHKSVSWYQQVLGQGPQFIFQYYEKEERGRGNFPDRFSARQFPNYSSELNVNALLLGDSALYLCASIPGGQGGTGELFFGEGSRLTVL.

The chain carries TRBV12-3 or TRBV12-4 and TRBJ1-1; the D is unclear. With 6 bases removed from V and 8 bases from J, the gap between germline ends came to 16 bases. This CDR3 is built from 13 residues. In DNA form, the CDR3 reads TGTGCCAGCAGGCGCCTATCGATCGCCGAAGCTTTCTTT. This encodes CASRRLSIAEAFF.

J is TRBJ1-1 and V is TRBV18; TRBD1 agrees at 8 bases. The CDR3 contains 16 residues. The V gene's germline CDR1 is KGHSH and CDR2 LQKENI. The J segment lost 4 bases and the V segment lost 0 bases, leaving 7 bases of the junction unmatched. In DNA, the CDR3 is TGTGCCAGCTCACCACCCGGGACAGGACAGGGCACTGAAGCTTTCTTT. Amino acids: CASSPPGTGQGTEAFF.

The chain joins TRBV15 to TRBJ1-1; the D is unclear. Looked up from germline, CDR1 is LNHNV and CDR2 is YYDKDF (reference sequence). The CDR3 runs 11 residues. V was trimmed by 10 bases and J by 1 base, leaving 7 bases between them. The CDR3 DNA follows: TGTGCCATCTCGGGGAACACTGAAGCTTTCTTT. Its translation is CAISGNTEAFF.

The rearrangement uses TRBV19 and TRBJ1-1, with TRBD1 matching over 8 bases. V was pared by 3 bases and J by 5 bases, with 5 bases of the junction left unmatched. CDR1 is LNHDA, CDR2 SQIVND, per germline (reference sequence). The CDR3 loop spans 14 amino acids. The CDR3 spells CASSITGGKTEAFF. In DNA form, the CDR3 reads TGTGCCAGTAGTATTACAGGGGGGAAGACTGAAGCTTTCTTT.

The J gene is TRBJ2-5, the V gene TRBV9; a possible D gene is TRBD1 (5 bases). Germline CDR1 reads SGDLS; CDR2 reads YYNGEE. The CDR3 is 13 amino acids. The germline V and J ends were trimmed by 3 bases and 7 bases, with 13 bases remaining between them. In nucleotides, the CDR3 is TGTGCCAGCAGCGCCAGGGTAACTGGGACCCAGTACTTC. This sequence encodes CASSARVTGTQYF.

This rearrangement joins TRBV15 to TRBJ2-3, with TRBD1 identical over 10 bases. The germline gives CDR1 LNHNV, CDR2 YYDKDF (reference sequence). With 4 bases clipped from V and 4 bases from J, the junction kept 5 bases outside the gene matches. The CDR3 is 15 amino acids. The CDR3 sequence: CATSTRTGGSDTQYF. The CDR3 coding sequence is TGTGCCACCAGCACCCGGACAGGGGGTTCAGATACGCAGTATTTT.